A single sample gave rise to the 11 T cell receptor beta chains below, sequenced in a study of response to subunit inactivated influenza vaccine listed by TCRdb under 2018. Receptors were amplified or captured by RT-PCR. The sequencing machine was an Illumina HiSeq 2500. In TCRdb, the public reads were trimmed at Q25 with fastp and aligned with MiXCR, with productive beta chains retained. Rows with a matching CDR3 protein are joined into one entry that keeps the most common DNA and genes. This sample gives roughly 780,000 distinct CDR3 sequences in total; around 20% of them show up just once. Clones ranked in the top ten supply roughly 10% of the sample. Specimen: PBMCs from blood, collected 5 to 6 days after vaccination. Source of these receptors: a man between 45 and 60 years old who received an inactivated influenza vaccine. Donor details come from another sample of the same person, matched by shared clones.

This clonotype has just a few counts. The CDR3 nucleotides read TGCGCCAGCAGCCAAGACACGGGCGCCTCGAGGATTCAGTACTTC. This codes for CASSQDTGASRIQYF. The chain employs TRBV4-3 and TRBJ2-4; no firm D call. V lost 0 bases and J 10 bases, leaving 16 bases between the germline ends. CDR1 is LGHNA and CDR2 is YSLEER in the germline V gene. The CDR3 consists of 15 residues.

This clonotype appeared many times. CDR3 in amino acids: CASSWTSSAQETQYF. The CDR3 bases are TGTGCCAGCAGTTGGACTAGCAGCGCCCAAGAGACCCAGTACTTC. J is TRBJ2-5 and V is TRBV28; TRBD2 matches 8 bases. The V and J ends lost 4 bases and 1 base, in that order; junction bases with no gene match: 5. Germline loops: CDR1 MDHEN, CDR2 SYDVKM. This CDR3 has 15 amino acids.

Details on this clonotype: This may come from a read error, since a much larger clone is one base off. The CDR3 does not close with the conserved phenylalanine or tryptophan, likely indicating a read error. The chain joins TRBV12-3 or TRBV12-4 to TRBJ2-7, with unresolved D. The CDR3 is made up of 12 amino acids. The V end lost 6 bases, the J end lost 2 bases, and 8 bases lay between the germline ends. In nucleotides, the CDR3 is TGTGCCAGCAGACGGAGCACCTACGAGCAGTACTTA. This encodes CASRRSTYEQYL.

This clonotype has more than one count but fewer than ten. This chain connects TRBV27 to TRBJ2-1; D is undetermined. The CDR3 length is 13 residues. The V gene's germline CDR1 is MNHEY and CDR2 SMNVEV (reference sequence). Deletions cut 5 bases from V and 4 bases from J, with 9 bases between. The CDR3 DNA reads TGTGCCAGCAGTCCAACAGTTTACAATGAGCAGTTCTTC. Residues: CASSPTVYNEQFF.

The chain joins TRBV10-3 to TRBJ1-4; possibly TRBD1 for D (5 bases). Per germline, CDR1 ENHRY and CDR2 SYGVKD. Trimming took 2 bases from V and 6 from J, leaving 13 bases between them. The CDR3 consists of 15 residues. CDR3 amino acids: CAISESQGPYEKLFF. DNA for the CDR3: TGTGCCATCAGTGAGAGTCAGGGACCCTATGAAAAACTGTTTTTT.

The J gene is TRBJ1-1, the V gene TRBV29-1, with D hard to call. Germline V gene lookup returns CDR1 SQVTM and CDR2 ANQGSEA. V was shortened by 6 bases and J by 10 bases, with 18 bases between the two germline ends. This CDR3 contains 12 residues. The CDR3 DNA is TGCAGCGTAGCGGACGGTTCGGCTGGAGCTTTCTTT. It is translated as CSVADGSAGAFF. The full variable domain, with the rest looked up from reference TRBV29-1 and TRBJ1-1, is SAVISQKPSRDICQRGTSLTIQCQVDSQVTMMFWYRQQPGQSLTLIATANQGSEATYESGFVIDKFPISRPNLTFSTLTVSNMSPEDSSIYLCSVADGSAGAFFGQGTRLTVV.

The DNA for the CDR3 is TGTGCCAGCAGTCTGGGGACCTACCACTACGAGCAGTACTTC. Protein product: CASSLGTYHYEQYF. The rearrangement uses TRBV12-3 or TRBV12-4 and TRBJ2-7; D is perhaps TRBD1 or TRBD2 (5 bases each). The CDR3 loop spans 14 amino acids. The V and J ends lost 5 bases and 3 bases respectively, with 14 bases between them.

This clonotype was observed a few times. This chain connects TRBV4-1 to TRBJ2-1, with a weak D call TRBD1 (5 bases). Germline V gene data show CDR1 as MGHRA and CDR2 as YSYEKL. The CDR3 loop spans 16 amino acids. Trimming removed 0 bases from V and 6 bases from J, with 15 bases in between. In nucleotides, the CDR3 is TGCGCCAGCAGCCAAGAACCCCCCGACAGAGTCAATGAGCAGTTCTTC. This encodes CASSQEPPDRVNEQFF.

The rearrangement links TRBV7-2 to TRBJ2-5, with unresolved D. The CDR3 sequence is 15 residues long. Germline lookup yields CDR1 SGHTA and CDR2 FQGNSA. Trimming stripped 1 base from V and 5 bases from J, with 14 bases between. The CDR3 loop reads CASSLESSRGETQYF. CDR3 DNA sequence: TGTGCCAGCAGCTTAGAGTCTAGTAGAGGCGAGACCCAGTACTTC. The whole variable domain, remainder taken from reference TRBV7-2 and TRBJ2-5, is GAGVSQSPSNKVTEKGKDVELRCDPISGHTALYWYRQSLGQGLEFLIYFQGNSAPDKSGLPSDRFSAERTGGSVSTLTIQRTQQEDSAVYLCASSLESSRGETQYFGPGTRLLVL.

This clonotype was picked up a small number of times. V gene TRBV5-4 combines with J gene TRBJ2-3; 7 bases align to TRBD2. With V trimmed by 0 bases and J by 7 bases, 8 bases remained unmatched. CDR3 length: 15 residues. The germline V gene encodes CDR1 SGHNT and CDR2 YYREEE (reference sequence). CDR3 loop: CASSLAFGGGNTQYF. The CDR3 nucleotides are TGTGCCAGCAGCTTGGCCTTCGGCGGGGGAAATACGCAGTATTTT.

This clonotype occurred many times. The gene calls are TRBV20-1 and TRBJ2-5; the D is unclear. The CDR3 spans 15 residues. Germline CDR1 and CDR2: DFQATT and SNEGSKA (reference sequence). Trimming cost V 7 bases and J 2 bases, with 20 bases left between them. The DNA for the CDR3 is TGCAGTGTACCCCCCGGATACGGCGTTCAAGAGACCCAGTACTTC. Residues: CSVPPGYGVQETQYF.